The entry that follows covers one TCR beta chain sequence. One entry per CDR3 protein results from TCRdb running MiXCR on the 5' RACE reads. The data contain over 250,000 distinct CDR3 sequences, around 4.9% of them singletons. The CDR3 is 14 amino acids. The V end was cut by 1 base, the J end by 10 bases, with 14 bases between. Germline CDR1 reads LGHDT; CDR2 reads YNNKEL (reference sequence). The data stem from a study of T cells after yellow fever vaccination. Here the sequenced sample was CD4+ T cells sorted from PBMCs, taken on the day of the yellow fever booster vaccination. The TCR sequence derives from a young man who received the YFV17D yellow fever vaccine. The chain carries TRBV3-1 and TRBJ2-1; either TRBD1 or TRBD2 may supply D (5 bases each). Here the CDR3 reads CASSQGVRGNEQFF. CDR3 coding DNA: TGTGCCAGCAGCCAAGGAGTGAGGGGCAACGAGCAGTTCTTC.